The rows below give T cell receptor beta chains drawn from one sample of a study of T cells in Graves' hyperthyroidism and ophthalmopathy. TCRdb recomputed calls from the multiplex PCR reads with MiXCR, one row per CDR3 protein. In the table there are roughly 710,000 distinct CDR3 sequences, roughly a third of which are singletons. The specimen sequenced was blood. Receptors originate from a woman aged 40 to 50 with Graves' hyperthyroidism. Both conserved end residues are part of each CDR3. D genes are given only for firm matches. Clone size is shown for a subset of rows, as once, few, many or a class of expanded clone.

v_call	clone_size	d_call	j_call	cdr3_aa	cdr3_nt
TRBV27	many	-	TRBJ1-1	CASKNRAMNTEAFF	TGTGCCAGCAAGAACAGGGCCATGAACACTGAAGCTTTCTTT
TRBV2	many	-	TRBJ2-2	CASSERTSNTGELFF	TGTGCCAGCAGTGAACGGACGTCGAACACCGGGGAGCTGTTTTTT
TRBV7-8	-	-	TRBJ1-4	CASSLSQGGGEKLFF	TGTGCCAGCAGCCTATCACAGGGAGGCGGTGAAAAACTGTTTTTT
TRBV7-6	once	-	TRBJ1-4	CASSFSRENEKLF	TGTGCCAGCAGCTTCAGCAGGGAAAATGAAAAACTGTTT
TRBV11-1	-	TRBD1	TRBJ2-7	CASSRGQGESSYEQYF	TGTGCCAGCAGCCGAGGACAGGGCGAGAGCTCCTACGAGCAGTACTTC
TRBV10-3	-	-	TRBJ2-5	CAITSGHSSETQYF	TGTGCCATCACCTCAGGCCACAGTTCGGAGACCCAGTACTTC
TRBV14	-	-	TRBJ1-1	CASSQRYAGAEDEAFF	TGTGCCAGCAGCCAAAGATACGCGGGGGCCGAGGATGAAGCTTTCTTT
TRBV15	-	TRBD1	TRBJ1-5	CATSRTGARQPQHF	TGTGCCACCAGCAGAACAGGGGCTCGACAGCCCCAGCATTTT
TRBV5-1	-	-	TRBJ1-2	CASSSSSRGSGYTF	TGCGCCAGCAGCTCTTCGTCAAGGGGGTCTGGCTACACCTTC
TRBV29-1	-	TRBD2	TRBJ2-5	CSPRGLAGKETQYF	TGCAGCCCGCGGGGGCTAGCGGGGAAAGAGACCCAGTACTTC
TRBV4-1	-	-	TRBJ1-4	CASSQRDRHTNEKLFF	TGCGCCAGCAGCCAAAGAGACCGTCATACTAATGAAAAACTGTTTTTT
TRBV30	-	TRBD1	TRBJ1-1	CAWGGQPMNTEAFF	TGTGCCTGGGGGGGACAGCCCATGAACACTGAAGCTTTCTTT
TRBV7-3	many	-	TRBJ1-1	CASSSLTGTEAFF	TGTGCCAGCAGCTCATTGACAGGAACTGAAGCTTTCTTT
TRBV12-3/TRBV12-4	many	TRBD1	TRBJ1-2	CASSPSGTGLGYTF	TGTGCCAGCAGTCCGAGCGGGACAGGGCTTGGCTACACCTTC
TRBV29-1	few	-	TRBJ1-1	CSVEDGPLDTEAFF	TGCAGCGTTGAGGATGGCCCTCTTGACACTGAAGCTTTCTTT
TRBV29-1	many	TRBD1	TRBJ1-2	CSGLTGDGGYTF	TGCAGCGGGTTGACAGGGGACGGGGGCTACACCTTC
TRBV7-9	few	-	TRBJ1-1	CASSLGRGVGTEAFF	TGTGCCAGCAGCTTAGGGCGGGGGGTTGGCACTGAAGCTTTCTTT